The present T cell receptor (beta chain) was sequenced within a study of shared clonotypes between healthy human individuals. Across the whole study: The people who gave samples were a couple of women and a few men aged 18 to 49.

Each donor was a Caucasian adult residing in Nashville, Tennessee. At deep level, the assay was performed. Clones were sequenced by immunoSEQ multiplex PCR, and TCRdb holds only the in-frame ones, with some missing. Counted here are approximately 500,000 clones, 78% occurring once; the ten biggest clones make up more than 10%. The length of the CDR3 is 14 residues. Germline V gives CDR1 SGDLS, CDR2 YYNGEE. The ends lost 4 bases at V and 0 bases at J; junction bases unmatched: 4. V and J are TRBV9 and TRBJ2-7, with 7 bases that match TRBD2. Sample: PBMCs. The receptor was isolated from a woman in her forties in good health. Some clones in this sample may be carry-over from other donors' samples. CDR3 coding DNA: TGTGCCAGCAGCCCCTGGGAGGGCTCCTACGAGCAGTACTTC. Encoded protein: CASSPWEGSYEQYF.